This T cell receptor beta chain was retrieved from a study of T cells in localized non-small cell lung cancer. V was pared by 5 bases and J by 2 bases, with 10 bases between. From germline, CDR1 is SGHTA and CDR2 FQGNSA. CDR3 length: 14 residues. Measured with immunoSEQ multiplex PCR; TCRdb has only the in-frame clones, and not every one. The sample has about 30,000 clones; approximately 91% are singletons. Findings of the study overall: An association was observed between higher blood T cell density and longer overall survival. A median of roughly 57 clones ranked among the top 100 in tumor appeared in adjacent lung. There was higher T cell clonality in uninvolved adjacent lung than in tumor, and it was highest there.

To note about this clone: The antigen remains unidentified.

The TCR sequence derives from a female donor of 60 years or more with stage I lung adenocarcinoma. The sample was peripheral blood, taken before any cancer treatment. The chain joins TRBV7-2 to TRBJ1-5, with TRBD1 as a possible D gene (6 bases). In DNA, the CDR3 is TGTGCCAGCAGCCAAGGGGGGGGCAATCAGCCCCAGCATTTT. It codes for CASSQGGGNQPQHF.